Below are 27 T cell receptor beta chains sequenced from a single sample in a study of low-dose radiotherapy and immunotherapy resistance in tumors. Specified time point: after trial treatment. Treatment in this sample: LDRT plus nivolumab, ipilimumab, low-dose cyclophosphamide and aspirin (RACIN trial). Priming of first-strand cDNA relied on TRAV- and TRBV-specific primers (covering alpha and beta chains). A constant-region primer paired with the V-primer adapter amplified TCRs over about 20 PCR cycles. TCRdb analysed the reads with MiXCR anew, one entry per CDR3 protein. The sample records 60,000 or so distinct CDR3 sequences, around a quarter being singletons. The material sequenced was PBMCs, taken after low-dose radiotherapy plus immunotherapy. The receptor source for this set is a male donor with prostate cancer.

The chain joins TRBV6-2 or TRBV6-3 to TRBJ2-2, with TRBD1 as a possible D gene (5 bases). The CDR3 totals 16 residues. The germline gives CDR1 MNHEY, CDR2 SVGEGT. The ends were cut back, 10 bases at V and 3 bases at J, with 21 bases in the middle. The CDR3: CATRVPRTDDTGELFF. The CDR3 DNA sequence: TGTGCCACCAGGGTGCCCCGGACGGACGACACCGGGGAGCTGTTTTTT.

This clonotype was seen a few times. The rearrangement joins TRBV5-4 to TRBJ2-1; D possibly corresponds to TRBD1 (5 bases). The CDR3 sequence is 14 residues long. CDR1 and CDR2 from the germline V gene are SGHNT and YYREEE (reference sequence). The V and J ends lost 4 bases and 7 bases respectively, with 15 bases between them. The CDR3 here is CASSPIQGQNEQFF. Written as DNA, the CDR3 is TGTGCCAGCAGCCCGATCCAGGGCCAGAATGAGCAGTTCTTC.

This clonotype was observed a few times. Here the CDR3 reads CASSPLADNYGYTF. The DNA of the CDR3 is TGTGCCAGCAGCCCCCTGGCAGACAACTATGGCTACACCTTC. The chain is built from TRBV5-6 and TRBJ1-2; D gene uncertain. Trimming took off 4 bases at V and 2 bases at J, with 12 bases between the two ends. CDR1 and CDR2 (germline): SGHDT, YYEEEE. The CDR3 covers 14 residues.

This clonotype was recorded at least ten times. The DNA of the CDR3 is TGCAGTGCTAGAGATGAGGTGAGGGGGGAATTGGCTGAAGCTTTCTTT. This codes for CSARDEVRGELAEAFF. The genes are TRBV20-1 and TRBJ1-1; TRBD1 is a possible D gene (6 bases). V lost 0 bases and J 6 bases, leaving 20 bases between the germline ends. Germline CDR1 and CDR2: DFQATT and SNEGSKA (reference sequence). The CDR3 runs 16 residues.

This clonotype was observed a handful of times. CDR3 coding DNA: TGTGCCAGCAGCTTAAAAGCCCGACTAGCGGAGCAGTTCTTC. Its protein is CASSLKARLAEQFF. J is TRBJ2-1 and V is TRBV7-3; TRBD2 matches at 8 bases. The germline V gene encodes CDR1 SGHTA and CDR2 FQGTGA. This CDR3 is 14 amino acids long. J was trimmed by 10 bases and V by 1 base; bases with no gene match: 6.

The table lists this clonotype with many counts. V and J are TRBV19 and TRBJ2-7; D may be TRBD1 or TRBD2 (6 bases each). Trimming stripped 3 bases from V and 5 bases from J, with 14 bases between. This CDR3 region has 14 residues. Germline CDR1 LNHDA, CDR2 SQIVND (reference sequence). The CDR3 loop reads CASSISRGLDEQYF. The CDR3, as DNA: TGTGCCAGTAGTATCTCCCGGGGGCTCGACGAGCAGTACTTC.

The rearrangement links TRBV13 to TRBJ2-3; 9 bases agree with TRBD2. After removal of 5 bases from V and 5 bases from J, the junction contained 11 bases not matched to a gene. Germline CDR1 PRHDT, CDR2 FYEKMQ (reference sequence). The CDR3 spans 16 residues. For the CDR3, the DNA is TGTGCCAGCAGCCCCCTAGCGGGGAGCAGGATAGATACGCAGTATTTT. Protein sequence: CASSPLAGSRIDTQYF. Full variable domain (outside the CDR3, taken from reference TRBV13 and TRBJ2-3): AAGVIQSPRHLIKEKRETATLKCYPIPRHDTVYWYQQGPGQDPQFLISFYEKMQSDKGSIPDRFSAQQFSDYHSELNMSSLELGDSALYFCASSPLAGSRIDTQYFGPGTRLTVL.

This clonotype is medium-sized (0.01 to 0.1%). This chain connects TRBV5-1 to TRBJ1-1; 10 nucleotides line up with TRBD1. The CDR3 runs to 14 residues. From germline, CDR1 is SGHRS and CDR2 YFSETQ. The V and J ends lost 4 bases and 7 bases, in that order; junction bases with no gene match: 7. The CDR3 region has the DNA TGCGCCAGCAGCGGGGTCGGGACAGGGGTTGAAGCTTTCTTT. Translating it yields CASSGVGTGVEAFF. Supplemented by reference TRBV5-1 and TRBJ1-1, the full variable domain reads KAGVTQTPRYLIKTRGQQVTLSCSPISGHRSVSWYQQTPGQGLQFLFEYFSETQRNKGNFPGRFSGRQFSNSRSEMNVSTLELGDSALYLCASSGVGTGVEAFFGQGTRLTVV.

For this clonotype: A single base separates this from a much larger clone, so it may be a read error. This chain links TRBV12-3 or TRBV12-4 with TRBJ2-4; D call uncertain. The CDR3 extends over 13 amino acids. The V and J ends lost 5 bases and 8 bases respectively, with 13 bases between them. This CDR3 reads CASSPTEADIQYF. CDR3 coding DNA: TGTGCCAGCAGTCCTACAGAGGCGGACATTCAGTACTTC.

Regarding this clonotype: It differs at one base from a far larger clone, so likely a read error. The rearrangement links TRBV29-1 to TRBJ2-1, with 8 bases aligning to TRBD1. Germline lookup yields CDR1 SQVTM and CDR2 ANQGSEA. With 2 bases clipped from V and 10 bases from J, the junction kept 10 bases outside the gene matches. The CDR3 loop spans 14 amino acids. CDR3 residues: CSVELGQGANEQFF. The CDR3 DNA reads TGCAGCGTTGAACTCGGGCAGGGGGCGAACGAGCAGTTCTTC.

A few counts support this clonotype. V and J are TRBV3-1 and TRBJ2-7; TRBD2 aligns across 8 bases. J lost 2 bases, V lost 2 bases, and 5 bases had no gene match. Germline assignment: CDR1 LGHDT and CDR2 YNNKEL (reference sequence). This CDR3 is 15 amino acids long. Here the CDR3 DNA reads TGTGCCAGCAGCCAATCCGCGCGGGGGGCCTACGAGCAGTACTTC. Encoded protein: CASSQSARGAYEQYF.

The V gene is TRBV27, the J gene TRBJ2-1; 11 bases agree with TRBD2. The germline gives CDR1 MNHEY, CDR2 SMNVEV (reference sequence). The trim removed 0 bases at V and 6 bases at J, leaving 7 bases unmatched. CDR3 length: 17 amino acids. CDR3: CASSLSTSGSRTNEQFF. CDR3 DNA sequence: TGTGCCAGCAGTTTATCAACTAGCGGGAGTAGGACCAATGAGCAGTTCTTC.

This clonotype has at least ten counts. V usage is TRBV10-3 and J usage is TRBJ2-3, with D perhaps TRBD1 or TRBD2 (5 bases each). This CDR3 region has 15 residues. The V gene lost 6 bases and the J gene lost 0 bases, with 13 bases spanning the gap. Germline CDR1 reads ENHRY; CDR2 reads SYGVKD. The CDR3 DNA follows: TGTGCCATCAGCCCGGGACGAAGAAGCACAGATACGCAGTATTTT. Translating gives CAISPGRRSTDTQYF.

The V call is TRBV5-1, the J call TRBJ2-1; no clear D gene. CDR1 and CDR2 from the germline V gene are SGHRS and YFSETQ. This CDR3 is 14 amino acids long. V was pared by 1 base and J by 8 bases, with 13 bases between. CDR3 sequence: CASSLFGDLYEQFF. The CDR3, as DNA: TGCGCCAGCAGCTTGTTCGGCGATTTATATGAGCAGTTCTTC.

This clonotype appeared many times. V gene TRBV7-9 combines with J gene TRBJ2-7, with unresolved D. V shed 2 bases and J shed 6 bases, with 8 bases lying between them. The CDR3 sequence is 12 residues long. Germline V gene lookup returns CDR1 SEHNR and CDR2 FQNEAQ (reference sequence). CDR3 residues: CASSLSGFEQYF. The CDR3 nucleotides read TGTGCCAGCAGCTTATCCGGATTCGAGCAGTACTTC.

The V gene is TRBV7-9, the J gene TRBJ2-1, with 8 bases lining up with TRBD1. The CDR3 runs to 15 residues. V gave up 5 bases and J gave up 2 bases; unmatched junction bases: 5. Germline V gene lookup returns CDR1 SEHNR and CDR2 FQNEAQ (reference sequence). CDR3 sequence reads: CASSGGQGPYNEQFF. CDR3 nucleotide sequence: TGTGCCAGCAGCGGAGGACAGGGTCCCTACAATGAGCAGTTCTTC.

This clonotype was seen at least ten times. The rearrangement links TRBV24-1 to TRBJ2-3; no clear D. Germline CDR1 is KGHDR and CDR2 is SFDVKD. The V gene lost 4 bases and the J gene lost 0 bases, with 10 bases spanning the gap. The CDR3 is 15 amino acids. CDR3 sequence reads: CATSDGLSSTDTQYF. The CDR3, as DNA: TGTGCCACCAGTGACGGGCTATCTAGCACAGATACGCAGTATTTT.

Many counts were recorded for this clonotype. The genes are TRBV20-1 and TRBJ1-2, with D unclear. CDR3 length equals 12 residues. Germline values: CDR1 DFQATT, CDR2 SNEGSKA (reference sequence). V gave up 3 bases and J gave up 8 bases, with 13 bases separating them. In DNA form, the CDR3 reads TGCAGTGCTAGTGCAGTCCAAGAAGGCTACACCTTC. Translation: CSASAVQEGYTF.

At least ten counts were recorded for this clonotype. The junction departs from the called germline gene at one end, perhaps through a read error. The chain combines TRBV5-1 with TRBJ1-5; D remains ambiguous. The CDR3 spans 13 residues. The V gene's germline CDR1 is SGHRS and CDR2 YFSETQ. The CDR3 DNA is TGCTCCAGCAGTGAGGGCCCGGGGCAGCCCCAGCATTTT. Its translation: CSSSEGPGQPQHF.

This clonotype was seen many times. The rearrangement joins TRBV5-4 to TRBJ2-7; 8 positions agree with TRBD2. V lost 4 bases and J lost 0; bases outside the gene matches: 6. Germline CDR1 and CDR2: SGHNT and YYREEE (reference sequence). CDR3 size: 15 residues. This CDR3 is CASSETSGSSYEQYF. Here the CDR3 DNA reads TGTGCCAGCAGCGAAACTAGCGGAAGCTCCTACGAGCAGTACTTC.

This clonotype came up many times. In nucleotides, the CDR3 is TGTGCCAGCAAGTCGGGAGCCACCTACGAGCAGTACTTC. It encodes CASKSGATYEQYF. The rearrangement joins TRBV28 to TRBJ2-7; perhaps TRBD2 as D (6 bases). The germline V and J ends were trimmed by 7 bases and 2 bases, with 12 bases remaining between them. Germline lookup yields CDR1 MDHEN and CDR2 SYDVKM. This CDR3 has 13 amino acids.

This clonotype was seen at least ten times. The genes are TRBV4-1 and TRBJ2-1; D call uncertain. Deletions cut 0 bases from V and 4 bases from J, with 10 bases between. This CDR3 has 15 amino acids. Per the germline V gene, CDR1 is MGHRA and CDR2 is YSYEKL. The CDR3 loop is CASSQDLGQYNEQFF. CDR3 sequence (DNA): TGCGCCAGCAGCCAAGATTTAGGTCAGTACAATGAGCAGTTCTTC.

This clonotype was picked up many times. The CDR3 sequence is CASSLDSGVPDTQYF. As DNA, the CDR3 is TGTGCCAGCAGCTTAGATAGCGGGGTCCCAGATACGCAGTATTTT. This chain joins TRBV7-2 and TRBJ2-3, with 8 bases matching TRBD2. This CDR3 has 15 residues. The germline V gene encodes CDR1 SGHTA and CDR2 FQGNSA. J gave up 4 bases and V 1 base, and 4 bases lay outside the gene matches.

This clonotype appeared many times. V and J are TRBV29-1 and TRBJ2-5; the D gene is possibly TRBD1 (6 bases). CDR1 and CDR2 (germline): SQVTM, ANQGSEA. V gave up 3 bases and J gave up 7 bases, with 9 bases separating them. The CDR3 spans 11 residues. In DNA, the CDR3 is TGCAGCGTTGACAGGGGAACGACCCAGTACTTC. Amino acid sequence: CSVDRGTTQYF.

This clonotype was counted between two and nine times. The rearrangement joins TRBV9 to TRBJ2-1; 7 bases align to TRBD2. J gave up 12 bases and V 4 bases, and 7 bases lay outside the gene matches. Germline loops: CDR1 SGDLS, CDR2 YYNGEE. The CDR3 covers 12 residues. CDR3 nucleotide sequence: TGTGCCAGCAGCCCCCTAGCGGAGCGGCAGTTCTTC. This sequence encodes CASSPLAERQFF.

This clonotype was observed many times. The chain carries TRBV28 and TRBJ2-3, with 10 bases aligning to TRBD2. The CDR3 contains 15 residues. Germline V lookup: CDR1 MDHEN, CDR2 SYDVKM. Germline trimming cut 5 bases from V and 7 bases from J; bases unmatched to any gene: 9. CDR3 region: CASSRLAGVANTQYF. CDR3 DNA: TGTGCCAGCAGTCGCCTAGCGGGAGTGGCCAATACGCAGTATTTT.

This clonotype was counted many times. The V and J genes are TRBV20-1 and TRBJ2-7; D is perhaps TRBD1 or TRBD2 (5 bases each). CDR1 and CDR2 (germline): DFQATT, SNEGSKA (reference sequence). CDR3 size: 16 residues. V dropped 0 bases and J dropped 3 bases, with 18 bases sitting between them. The CDR3 loop is CSARDPRGVGVYEQYF. CDR3 DNA: TGCAGTGCTAGAGACCCCCGAGGGGTCGGGGTCTACGAGCAGTACTTC.